The 23 T cell receptor beta chains below were found in one sample sequenced in a study of beta chain features in type 1 diabetes. The sequenced template was cDNA made from the entire isolated RNA. Clones were read by immunoSEQ multiplex PCR, and TCRdb kept only the in-frame ones, dropping some. The sample contains hundreds of thousands of clones, 30% of which appear only once. The sequencing sample was made of naive CD4+ T cells from blood. The receptors were sampled from a man aged 18 to 29 in good health.

This clone was seen a handful of times. The J gene is TRBJ2-3, the V gene TRBV30, with D perhaps matching TRBD2 (5 bases). Germline V gene data show CDR1 as GTSNPN and CDR2 as SVGIG (reference sequence). The V end was cut by 5 bases, the J end by 6 bases, with 15 bases between. The length of the CDR3 is 13 residues. The DNA of the CDR3 is TGTGCCTGGGGGAACGGGGTTTCGGATACGCAGTATTTT. As protein: CAWGNGVSDTQYF.

This chain uses TRBV15 with TRBJ2-3; 8 bases fit TRBD2. Germline CDR1 and CDR2: LNHNV and YYDKDF (reference sequence). V shed 1 base and J 8 bases; nucleotides not matched to a gene: 8. The CDR3 has 15 residues. CDR3 in amino acids: CATSRAGTSYGTQYF. The CDR3 DNA is TGTGCCACCAGCAGAGCTGGGACTAGTTACGGTACGCAGTATTTT.

The gene calls are TRBV30 and TRBJ2-7; either TRBD1 or TRBD2 may fit D (5 bases each). V lost 0 bases to trimming and J lost 0 bases, with 15 bases between them. The germline CDR1 and CDR2 sequences are GTSNPN and SVGIG (reference sequence). The CDR3 has 16 amino acids. The CDR3 reads CAWSVHGGLSSYEQYF. The CDR3 DNA reads as TGTGCCTGGAGTGTACATGGGGGTTTGAGCTCCTACGAGCAGTACTTC.

The J gene is TRBJ2-1, the V gene TRBV30, with 7 nucleotides matching TRBD2. The CDR3 spans 15 residues. V dropped 3 bases and J dropped 0; count of bases not matched to a gene: 5. The V gene's germline CDR1 is GTSNPN and CDR2 SVGIG (reference sequence). CDR3 sequence reads: CAWSPTSRSYNEQFF. In DNA, the CDR3 is TGTGCCTGGAGCCCGACTAGCCGCTCCTACAATGAGCAGTTCTTC. Full variable domain (rest looked up from reference TRBV30 and TRBJ2-1): SQTIHQWPATLVQPVGSPLSLECTVEGTSNPNLYWYRQAAGRGLQLLFYSVGIGQISSEVPQNLSASRPQDRQFILSSKKLLLSDSGFYLCAWSPTSRSYNEQFFGPGTRLTVL.

On this clone: Distinct nucleotide sequences in the sample also encode this CDR3. The chain combines TRBV7-9 with TRBJ1-2; D is ambiguous. The germline CDR1 and CDR2 sequences are SEHNR and FQNEAQ (reference sequence). The V end lost 5 bases, the J end lost 5 bases, and 6 bases lay between the germline ends. The CDR3 contains 11 residues. The CDR3 region is CASSREYGYTF. CDR3 sequence (DNA): TGTGCCAGCAGCCGCGAATATGGCTACACCTTC. Full variable domain (remainder filled in from reference TRBV7-9 and TRBJ1-2): DTGVSQNPRHKITKRGQNVTFRCDPISEHNRLYWYRQTLGQGPEFLTYFQNEAQLEKSRLLSDRFSAERPKGSFSTLEIQRTEQGDSAMYLCASSREYGYTFGSGTRLTVV.

This sequence joins TRBV25-1 and TRBJ2-1; 9 bases are a match to TRBD2. This CDR3 is 15 amino acids long. Germline V CDR1 and CDR2: MGHDK, SYGVNS. J gave up 7 bases and V 10 bases, and 14 bases lay outside the gene matches. CDR3 sequence: CATRRAGGVVNEQFF. In nucleotides, the CDR3 is TGTGCCACCAGGAGAGCGGGAGGTGTGGTAAATGAGCAGTTCTTC.

This clone appeared a few times. J is TRBJ2-1 and V is TRBV18; D is ambiguous. From germline, CDR1 is KGHSH and CDR2 LQKENI. Trimming removed 0 bases from V and 6 bases from J, with 12 bases in between. There are 15 residues in the CDR3. CDR3 residues: CASSPPVPASNEQFF. CDR3 coding DNA: TGTGCCAGCTCACCACCGGTTCCAGCATCCAATGAGCAGTTCTTC.

The chain couples TRBV7-3 to TRBJ1-4; D gene ambiguous. The CDR3 is 13 amino acids. V lost 6 bases to trimming and J lost 8 bases, with 13 bases between them. Germline V gives CDR1 SGHTA, CDR2 FQGTGA. CDR3 in amino acids: CASSRTRGEKLFF. CDR3 nucleotides: TGTGCCAGCAGTCGGACCCGAGGAGAAAAACTGTTTTTT.

The CDR3 nucleotides read TGTGCCTGGGCCGGGAGAGAGACCCAGTACTTC. Protein sequence: CAWAGRETQYF. The chain combines TRBV30 with TRBJ2-5; D possibly corresponds to TRBD2 (6 bases). With 5 bases removed from V and 4 bases from J, the gap between germline ends came to 8 bases. This CDR3 contains 11 residues. Germline-derived CDR1 and CDR2 are GTSNPN and SVGIG (reference sequence).

The genes are TRBV29-1 and TRBJ1-5; 7 bases are a match to TRBD1. This CDR3 region has 13 residues. In germline, CDR1 is SQVTM, CDR2 ANQGSEA. V dropped 6 bases and J dropped 4; count of bases not matched to a gene: 6. The CDR3: CSVRTGLNQPQHF. CDR3 coding DNA: TGCAGCGTCCGGACAGGCCTAAATCAGCCCCAGCATTTT.

This clone turned up a few times. The gene calls are TRBV14 and TRBJ2-5, with TRBD2 matching 12 bases. The ends lost 3 bases at V and 5 bases at J; junction bases unmatched: 7. The CDR3 runs 16 residues. CDR1 and CDR2 (germline): SGHDN, FVKESK. CDR3 sequence: CASSHSSGRARETQYF. For the CDR3, the DNA is TGTGCCAGCAGCCATTCTAGCGGGAGGGCCCGGGAGACCCAGTACTTC.

This clone showed up just a few times. The rearrangement uses TRBV28 and TRBJ2-7, with D possibly TRBD1 on 5 matching bases. Between the trimmed V and J ends, which lost 7 bases and 1 base, there was a span of 8 bases. This CDR3 comprises 12 residues. From germline, CDR1 is MDHEN and CDR2 SYDVKM. The DNA of the CDR3 is TGTGCCAGCAAGGGGATGTCCTACGAGCAGTACTTC. It codes for CASKGMSYEQYF.

This clone appeared a few times. The chain joins TRBV9 to TRBJ2-3, with D perhaps TRBD1 or TRBD2 (5 bases each). The CDR3 has 12 amino acids. Germline assignment: CDR1 SGDLS and CDR2 YYNGEE. The V end was cut by 3 bases, the J end by 4 bases, with 6 bases between. CDR3 in DNA: TGTGCCAGCAGCGGAGGGGCAGATACGCAGTATTTT. This codes for CASSGGADTQYF.

The genes are TRBV28 and TRBJ2-4; D perhaps matches TRBD1 (5 bases). The CDR3 totals 15 residues. The V end lost 3 bases, the J end lost 1 base, and 10 bases lay between the germline ends. Germline lookup yields CDR1 MDHEN and CDR2 SYDVKM. In DNA, the CDR3 is TGTGCCAGCAGTTTCCAGGGTTTTGCCAAAAACATTCAGTACTTC. Amino acids: CASSFQGFAKNIQYF.

The chain links TRBV7-2 to TRBJ1-4; a weak D match, TRBD1 (5 bases). The CDR3 is made up of 15 amino acids. Trimming removed 5 bases from V and 2 bases from J, with 12 bases in between. Germline V gene sequence: CDR1 SGHTA, CDR2 FQGNSA. The CDR3 nucleotides read TGTGCCAGCAGCGCAAGGACATTGACTAATGAAAAACTGTTTTTT. This encodes CASSARTLTNEKLFF. The full variable domain, rest sourced from reference TRBV7-2 and TRBJ1-4, is GAGVSQSPSNKVTEKGKDVELRCDPISGHTALYWYRQSLGQGLEFLIYFQGNSAPDKSGLPSDRFSAERTGGSVSTLTIQRTQQEDSAVYLCASSARTLTNEKLFFGSGTQLSVL.

This CDR3 reads CASSLFGGPQYF. The CDR3 nucleotides are TGTGCCAGCAGCTTGTTCGGTGGGCCCCAGTACTTC. The chain uses TRBV5-4 and TRBJ2-5; D is unresolved. With 1 base removed from V and 9 bases from J, the gap between germline ends came to 10 bases. This CDR3 has 12 residues. Germline V gene lookup returns CDR1 SGHNT and CDR2 YYREEE (reference sequence).

The chain joins TRBV30 to TRBJ2-1, with TRBD2 matching 11 bases. V gave up 0 bases and J gave up 7 bases; unmatched junction bases: 5. CDR3 length equals 15 residues. Germline V gives CDR1 GTSNPN, CDR2 SVGIG (reference sequence). CDR3 residues: CAWSVLTSGRNEQFF. The CDR3, as DNA: TGTGCCTGGAGTGTACTAACTAGCGGGAGAAATGAGCAGTTCTTC.

The table lists this clone with a few counts. The rearrangement links TRBV29-1 to TRBJ2-6; D is tentatively TRBD1 or TRBD2 (5 bases each). Germline CDR1 is SQVTM and CDR2 is ANQGSEA. This CDR3 comprises 14 residues. The V end was cut by 6 bases, the J end by 0 bases, with 9 bases between. CDR3 bases: TGCAGCGTCCTGGGGACCTCTGGGGCCAACGTCCTGACTTTC. This encodes CSVLGTSGANVLTF.

The chain has TRBV2 and TRBJ1-1; possible D gene TRBD1, 6 bases. V lost 7 bases, J lost 0 bases, and 9 bases lay in between. The CDR3 runs to 13 residues. The germline V gene encodes CDR1 SNHLY and CDR2 FYNNEI. Here the CDR3 reads CASTGQMNTEAFF. The DNA for the CDR3 is TGTGCCAGCACCGGACAGATGAACACTGAAGCTTTCTTT.

J is TRBJ2-5 and V is TRBV30; possibly TRBD1 for D (5 bases). Trimming pared 3 bases from V and 10 bases from J, leaving 21 bases between. CDR1 and CDR2 from the germline V gene are GTSNPN and SVGIG (reference sequence). The CDR3 length is 14 residues. The CDR3 DNA reads TGTGCCTGGAGGGCGGACAACGAACGCGGCGTCCAGTACTTC. Protein: CAWRADNERGVQYF.

V is TRBV7-9 and J is TRBJ2-1, with D possibly matching TRBD2 (6 bases). The V end was cut by 5 bases, the J end by 2 bases, with 13 bases between. The CDR3 length is 15 residues. Germline V gene sequence: CDR1 SEHNR, CDR2 FQNEAQ (reference sequence). The DNA for the CDR3 is TGTGCCAGCAGCCTGATAGCGGACCCCTACAATGAGCAGTTCTTC. This sequence encodes CASSLIADPYNEQFF.

A few counts support this clone. The rearrangement links TRBV30 to TRBJ1-2; D is undetermined. The CDR3 spans 12 residues. Germline CDR1 is GTSNPN and CDR2 is SVGIG (reference sequence). Between the trimmed V and J ends, which lost 3 bases and 4 bases, there was a span of 9 bases. CDR3 bases: TGTGCCTGGAGACATCTCTTCTATGGCTACACCTTC. Its protein is CAWRHLFYGYTF.

The V call is TRBV7-6, the J call TRBJ2-6; D gene ambiguous. Germline V gives CDR1 SGHVS, CDR2 FNYEAQ. The length of the CDR3 is 13 residues. Trimming left V 3 bases short and J 3 bases short, with 3 bases between. The CDR3 protein is CASSFGGANVLTF. The CDR3 nucleotides are TGTGCCAGCAGCTTCGGTGGGGCCAACGTCCTGACTTTC. Using reference TRBV7-6 and TRBJ2-6 for the parts outside the CDR3, the full variable domain is GAGVSQSPRYKVTKRGQDVALRCDPISGHVSLYWYRQALGQGPEFLTYFNYEAQQDKSGLPNDRFSAERPEGSISTLTIQRTEQRDSAMYRCASSFGGANVLTFGAGSRLTVL.